This T cell receptor beta chain was sequenced during a study of T cell responses to AZD1222 COVID-19 vaccine. Concerning this clone itself: Its antigen remains unknown.

Method: immunoSEQ multiplex PCR; TCRdb's copy keeps in-frame clones and lacks some. Seen here are some 170,000 clones, approximately 94% observed once, and the top ten hold under 6%. Study-level findings and limits: Seropositivity was recorded at baseline in only 6 or 7 AZD1222 recipients. It was only after the peak T cell response that any repertoires were sampled. Spike-specific TCR breadth and depth rose after two AZD1222 doses.

Second doses at about 4 or about 12 weeks were pooled. The CDR3 is 11 residues long. Germline CDR1 and CDR2: DFQATT and SNEGSKA (reference sequence). The germline V and J ends were trimmed by 4 bases and 5 bases, with 9 bases remaining between them. This rearrangement joins TRBV20-1 to TRBJ2-7, with no clear D. This sequence originates from an adult who received the AZD1222 COVID-19 vaccine. Here the sequenced sample was peripheral blood, taken 28 days after the second AZD1222 dose. The CDR3 spells CSATLGNEQYF. The CDR3 nucleotides are TGCAGTGCTACACTTGGTAACGAGCAGTACTTC.